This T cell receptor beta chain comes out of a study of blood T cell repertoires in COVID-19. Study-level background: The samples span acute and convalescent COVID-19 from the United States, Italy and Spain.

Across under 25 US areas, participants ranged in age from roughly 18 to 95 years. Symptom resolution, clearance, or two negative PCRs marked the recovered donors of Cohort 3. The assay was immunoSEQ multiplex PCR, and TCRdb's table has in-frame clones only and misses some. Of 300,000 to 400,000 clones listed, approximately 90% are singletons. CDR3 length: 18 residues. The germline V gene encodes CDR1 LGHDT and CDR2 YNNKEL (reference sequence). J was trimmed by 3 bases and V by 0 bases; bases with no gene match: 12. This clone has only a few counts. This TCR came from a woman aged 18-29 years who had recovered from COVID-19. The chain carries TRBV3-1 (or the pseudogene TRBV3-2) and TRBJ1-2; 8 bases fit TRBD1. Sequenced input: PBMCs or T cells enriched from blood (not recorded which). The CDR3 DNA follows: TGTGCCAGCAGCCAAGATAGGTGGACAGGGAGGTTCGACTATGGCTACACCTTC. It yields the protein CASSQDRWTGRFDYGYTF.